This entry lists 29 T cell receptor beta chains sequenced from one sample in a study of blood T cells in healthy people across ages. A second PCR of roughly 6 to 12 cycles used a sample-barcoded 5' primer and a J-beta primer mix. In TCRdb, the 5' RACE reads were re-called with MiXCR into one record per CDR3 protein. Among about 640,000 distinct CDR3 sequences listed, less than 35% were seen once. The sample was blood. These receptors were obtained from a woman older than 75 in good health.

Turning to this clonotype: The junction does not match germline at one end; this may be a read error. The chain is built from TRBV30 and TRBJ1-6; D is undetermined. In germline, CDR1 is GTSNPN, CDR2 SVGIG (reference sequence). CDR3 length: 13 amino acids. CDR3 in DNA: TGTGTCTGGAGCTCGGTCGGGGAATCACCCCTCCACTTT. This gives the protein CVWSSVGESPLHF.

This clonotype has ten or more counts. A read error is possible here, since a much larger clone lies one base away. The chain employs TRBV7-2 and TRBJ2-1; no reliable D call. The J call is in doubt because the DNA end fits TRBJ2-7 better. CDR3 size: 17 residues. Germline CDR1 SGHTA, CDR2 FQGNSA. In nucleotides, the CDR3 is TGTGCCAGCAGCCCCAGAAAGACAATGCCTCCTAACAATGAGCAGTACTTC. It translates to CASSPRKTMPPNNEQYF.

This clonotype was picked up one time. This could be a read error, since a much larger clone is one nucleotide away. This rearrangement joins TRBV12-3 or TRBV12-4 to TRBJ1-1; 7 positions match TRBD1. CDR3 length: 15 residues. CDR3 amino acids: CVSSFRTGVNTEAFF. CDR3 in DNA: TGTGTCAGCAGTTTTAGGACAGGCGTTAACACTGAAGCTTTCTTT.

The rearrangement joins TRBV7-9 to TRBJ1-1, with a weak D call TRBD1 (6 bases). V gave up 2 bases and J gave up 1 base, with 11 bases separating them. Germline V gene data show CDR1 as SEHNR and CDR2 as FQNEAQ (reference sequence). This CDR3 spans 15 amino acids. CDR3 in DNA: TGTGCCAGCAGCTTACCCAGGGGTAGGAACACTGAAGCTTTCTTT. This gives the protein CASSLPRGRNTEAFF.

This clonotype was counted many times. The chain carries TRBV6-5 and TRBJ2-1; TRBD2 aligns across 15 bases. CDR3 length: 16 residues. V trimming: 9 bases; J trimming: 3 bases; junction bases outside the gene matches: 6. The V gene's germline CDR1 is MNHEY and CDR2 SVGAGI. The CDR3, as DNA: TGTGCCAGTAGGACTAGCGGGGGGGCCTTCTACAATGAGCAGTTCTTC. Its translation: CASRTSGGAFYNEQFF.

This clonotype appeared many times. This chain uses TRBV12-5 with TRBJ2-3, with 15 nucleotides matching TRBD2. Trimming took 2 bases from V and 4 from J; bases not matched to a gene: 4. The CDR3 runs to 17 residues. The germline gives CDR1 LGHNT, CDR2 FRNRAP. The CDR3 nucleotides are TGTGCTAGTGGTTTGAAAGGACTAGCGGGGGGGCCAGATACGCAGTATTTT. Translated: CASGLKGLAGGPDTQYF. The entire variable domain, with the rest obtained from reference TRBV12-5 and TRBJ2-3, is as follows: DARVTQTPRHKVTEMGQEVTMRCQPILGHNTVFWYRQTMMQGLELLAYFRNRAPLDDSGMPKDRFSAEMPDATLATLKIQPSEPRDSAVYFCASGLKGLAGGPDTQYFGPGTRLTVL.

This clonotype was picked up a small number of times. One end of the junction varies from germline; a read error may be responsible. J is TRBJ1-5 and V is TRBV20-1; D gene unclear. The germline V gene has CDR1 DFQATT and CDR2 SNEGSKA (reference sequence). The CDR3 spans 12 residues. CDR3 residues: CRARVGSGPQHF. The CDR3 bases are TGCAGGGCTAGGGTGGGTTCTGGGCCCCAGCATTTT.

This clonotype was recorded many times. The rearrangement joins TRBV12-3 or TRBV12-4 to TRBJ1-2; D is perhaps TRBD1 (5 bases). The CDR3 is 12 residues long. The ends were cut back, 3 bases at V and 7 bases at J, with 9 bases in the middle. The CDR3 sequence: CASSFGGAGYTF. The CDR3, as DNA: TGTGCCAGCAGTTTCGGGGGTGCTGGCTACACCTTC.

On this clonotype itself: Mismatch with germline at one junction end may stem from a read error. This chain uses TRBV4-2 with TRBJ2-1, with TRBD2 identical over 8 bases. This CDR3 is 18 amino acids long. From germline, CDR1 is LGHNA and CDR2 YNFKEQ. The chain's CDR3 is CANSQVGGGGSSYNEQFF. The CDR3 DNA reads TGTGCCAACAGCCAAGTAGGTGGCGGGGGGAGCTCCTACAATGAACAGTTCTTC.

This clonotype was detected ten times or more. The chain joins TRBV20-1 to TRBJ2-3, with 10 bases aligning to TRBD2. The CDR3 spans 14 residues. Trimming at V came to 5 bases and at J to 2 bases, leaving 4 bases not matched to a gene. Germline V CDR1 and CDR2: DFQATT, SNEGSKA (reference sequence). This CDR3 reads CSAQSGGDTDTQYF. Here the CDR3 DNA reads TGCAGTGCTCAAAGCGGGGGGGACACAGATACGCAGTATTTT.

As regards this clonotype: One end of the junction is discordant with germline, which a read error may explain. The chain has TRBV5-1 and TRBJ2-5, with D maybe TRBD1 (5 bases). This CDR3 comprises 16 residues. Germline V gives CDR1 SGHRS, CDR2 YFSETQ. The chain's CDR3 is CVSSLGQGWGQETQYF. CDR3 DNA sequence: TGCGTCAGCAGCTTGGGGCAGGGATGGGGCCAAGAGACCCAGTACTTC. The full variable domain, its missing parts supplied by reference TRBV5-1 and TRBJ2-5, is KAGVTQTPRYLIKTRGQQVTLSCSPISGHRSVSWYQQTPGQGLQFLFEYFSETQRNKGNFPGRFSGRQFSNSRSEMNVSTLELGDSALYLCVSSLGQGWGQETQYFGPGTRLLVL.

The sample holds many counts of this clonotype. The rearrangement uses TRBV10-2 and TRBJ2-7; TRBD2 matches 11 bases. Germline lookup yields CDR1 WSHSY and CDR2 SAAADI. This CDR3 is 15 amino acids long. Trimming cost V 8 bases and J 3 bases; bases outside gene matches: 9. The CDR3 DNA reads as TGCGCCAGCCGTCAACTAGCGGGGGCCCGCTACGAGCAGTACTTC. Amino acid sequence: CASRQLAGARYEQYF.

CDR3 coding DNA: TGCGCCAGCAGCCAAAGACTAGCGGTGAGCACAGATACGCAGTATTTT. It translates to CASSQRLAVSTDTQYF. The genes are TRBV4-3 and TRBJ2-3; 9 bases map to TRBD2. J was trimmed by 0 bases and V by 2 bases; bases with no gene match: 3. The CDR3 totals 16 residues. Germline assignment: CDR1 LGHNA and CDR2 YSLEER.

This clonotype was observed a single time. Given a much more abundant clone one base away, this may be a read error. The V gene is TRBV5-6, the J gene TRBJ1-2; the match to TRBD1 covers 9 bases. This CDR3 has 15 amino acids. J gave up 6 bases and V 5 bases, and 11 bases lay outside the gene matches. Germline V lookup: CDR1 SGHDT, CDR2 YYEEEE. This CDR3 is CASRRPRDRANGYTF. DNA of the CDR3: TGTGCCAGCAGACGGCCCCGGGACAGGGCGAATGGCTACACCTTC.

The V call is TRBV18, the J call TRBJ2-2, with 7 bases aligning to TRBD2. This CDR3 has 15 residues. Trimming cost V 3 bases and J 2 bases; bases outside gene matches: 3. CDR1 KGHSH and CDR2 LQKENI come from the germline V gene. The CDR3: CASSPAGENTGELFF. DNA of the CDR3: TGTGCCAGCTCACCGGCGGGGGAAAACACCGGGGAGCTGTTTTTT.

This clonotype was picked up a small number of times. With a much larger clone just one base away, this may be a read error. The chain has TRBV20-1 and TRBJ2-3; D might be TRBD1 or TRBD2, each matching 5 bases. The CDR3 covers 16 residues. CDR1 is DFQATT, CDR2 SNEGSKA, per germline (reference sequence). V lost 3 bases to trimming and J lost 5 bases, with 21 bases between them. The CDR3 here is CSASPPRGGAGDTQYF. The CDR3 DNA reads as TGCAGTGCTAGTCCCCCTAGGGGCGGTGCGGGAGATACGCAGTATTTT.

This clonotype was counted between two and nine times. A much larger clone lies a single base off, so this may be a read error. In DNA, the CDR3 is TGTGCCAGCAGCTTCGGAGGGTTTGCCTACAATGAGCAGTTCTTC. Its translation is CASSFGGFAYNEQFF. The chain carries TRBV5-6 and TRBJ2-1; tentatively, D is TRBD2 (6 bases). The ends were cut back, 2 bases at V and 2 bases at J, with 11 bases in the middle. CDR1 and CDR2 from the germline V gene are SGHDT and YYEEEE. This CDR3 contains 15 residues.

This clonotype was detected only a few times. The chain combines TRBV3-1 with TRBJ1-2, with 7 nucleotides matching TRBD1. Trimming cost V 5 bases and J 4 bases; bases outside gene matches: 7. Germline-derived CDR1 and CDR2 are LGHDT and YNNKEL (reference sequence). The CDR3 is 14 residues long. Written as DNA, the CDR3 is TGTGCCAGCAGCGAAGGGACAGCTCTCTATGGCTACACCTTC. The encoded protein is CASSEGTALYGYTF.

The CDR3 loop is CASSPNRVGDEKLFF. CDR3 nucleotide sequence: TGTGCCAGCAGCCCTAACAGGGTCGGGGATGAAAAACTGTTTTTT. J is TRBJ1-4 and V is TRBV7-2; the D gene is possibly TRBD1 (6 bases). V was clipped by 5 bases and J by 6 bases, with 16 bases between them. Germline V gene sequence: CDR1 SGHTA, CDR2 FQGNSA. This CDR3 spans 15 amino acids.

This clonotype occurred many times. The chain is built from TRBV7-8 and TRBJ2-7; 7 nucleotides match TRBD1. CDR3 length: 17 amino acids. Losses at the gene ends were 0 bases for V and 3 bases for J; bases not matched to a gene: 11. The germline V gene has CDR1 SGHVS and CDR2 FQNEAQ. The CDR3 nucleotides read TGTGCCAGCAGCTTAGCGCATCGGGCAGACAGGGTCTACGAGCAGTACTTC. Translating it yields CASSLAHRADRVYEQYF.

This CDR3 reads CASTAASKLVYEQFF. The CDR3 nucleotides are TGTGCCAGCACCGCGGCGAGCAAGTTGGTCTATGAGCAGTTCTTC. The gene calls are TRBV11-2 and TRBJ2-1; D not resolved. CDR1 SGHAT and CDR2 FQNNGV come from the germline V gene. V lost 7 bases to trimming and J lost 8 bases, with 21 bases between them. The CDR3 is made up of 15 amino acids.

This clonotype was seen repeatedly, ten times or more. V and J are TRBV14 and TRBJ2-1; 7 nucleotides agree with TRBD2. Germline V gene lookup returns CDR1 SGHDN and CDR2 FVKESK. The V gene end was trimmed by 3 bases and the J gene end by 4 bases; junction bases not matched to a gene: 3. This CDR3 is 14 amino acids long. CDR3 bases: TGTGCCAGCAGCCAGCCCGGGGGGTACAATGAGCAGTTCTTC. Its protein is CASSQPGGYNEQFF.

On this clonotype itself: Since the CDR3 does not end with the conserved phenylalanine or tryptophan, this likely comes from a read error. CDR3 bases: TGTGCCAGCAGCTTGGAAAGCAACCTCTCCTACGAGCAGTACAGC. It encodes CASSLESNLSYEQYS. The rearrangement links TRBV5-5 to TRBJ2-7, with D unresolved. CDR1 is SGHKS and CDR2 is YYEKEE in the germline V gene (reference sequence). Deletions cut 0 bases from V and 0 bases from J, with 10 bases between. CDR3 size: 15 residues.

This clonotype was seen at least ten times. V gene TRBV7-2 combines with J gene TRBJ2-1; 7 bases map to TRBD2. The CDR3 has 17 residues. Germline V gene data show CDR1 as SGHTA and CDR2 as FQGNSA. The V segment lost 1 base and the J segment 4 bases; nucleotides outside the gene matches: 10. CDR3 sequence reads: CASSLGPSGGGYNEQFF. CDR3 in DNA: TGTGCCAGCAGCTTAGGACCCTCTGGCGGGGGTTACAATGAGCAGTTCTTC.

There are many counts of this clonotype. The chain combines TRBV20-1 with TRBJ2-1; D may be TRBD2 (5 bases). Trimming removed 5 bases from V and 6 bases from J, with 23 bases in between. The V gene's germline CDR1 is DFQATT and CDR2 SNEGSKA (reference sequence). The CDR3 has 16 amino acids. CDR3: CSALWTLGWVGNEQFF. The CDR3 bases are TGCAGTGCTCTGTGGACTCTTGGCTGGGTAGGCAATGAGCAGTTCTTC.

This clonotype was recorded many times. The chain recombines TRBV7-7 with TRBJ2-1; the D gene is possibly TRBD2 (6 bases). The V end lost 6 bases, the J end lost 0 bases, and 12 bases lay between the germline ends. The V gene's germline CDR1 is SSHAT and CDR2 FNYEAQ (reference sequence). This CDR3 has 15 residues. In nucleotides, the CDR3 is TGTGCCAGCAGTAGAACCGGGAGCTCCTACAATGAGCAGTTCTTC. This encodes CASSRTGSSYNEQFF.

In the case of this clonotype: A single base separates this from a much larger clone, so it may be a read error. The rearrangement links TRBV20-1 to TRBJ2-7; possibly TRBD1 for D (6 bases). The V gene's germline CDR1 is DFQATT and CDR2 SNEGSKA (reference sequence). This CDR3 spans 11 amino acids. The CDR3 loop reads CSAGAGYEQYF. The CDR3 bases are TGCAGCGCAGGGGCAGGTTACGAGCAGTACTTC.

A word on this clonotype: A single base separates this from a much larger clone, so it may be a read error. This sequence joins TRBV20-1 and TRBJ2-7, with 13 bases aligning to TRBD2. The J call is doubtful: the DNA matches TRBJ2-5 better. This CDR3 spans 14 amino acids. Looked up from germline, CDR1 is DFQATT and CDR2 is SNEGSKA (reference sequence). Here the CDR3 reads CSATTSGGVGTQYF. In DNA form, the CDR3 reads TGCAGTGCTACAACTAGCGGGGGGGTAGGGACCCAGTACTTC.

The J gene is TRBJ2-7, the V gene TRBV7-8; 8 nucleotides match TRBD1. Looked up from germline, CDR1 is SGHVS and CDR2 is FQNEAQ. V shed 7 bases, J shed 1 base, and the junction held 9 bases outside the gene matches. The CDR3 runs to 15 residues. CDR3 region: CASNNQDRASYEQYF. CDR3 DNA: TGTGCCAGCAACAACCAGGACAGGGCGTCCTACGAGCAGTACTTC. The whole variable domain, remainder taken from reference TRBV7-8 and TRBJ2-7, is GAGVSQSPRYKVAKRGQDVALRCDPISGHVSLFWYQQALGQGPEFLTYFQNEAQLDKSGLPSDRFFAERPEGSVSTLKIQRTQQEDSAVYLCASNNQDRASYEQYFGPGTRLTVT.